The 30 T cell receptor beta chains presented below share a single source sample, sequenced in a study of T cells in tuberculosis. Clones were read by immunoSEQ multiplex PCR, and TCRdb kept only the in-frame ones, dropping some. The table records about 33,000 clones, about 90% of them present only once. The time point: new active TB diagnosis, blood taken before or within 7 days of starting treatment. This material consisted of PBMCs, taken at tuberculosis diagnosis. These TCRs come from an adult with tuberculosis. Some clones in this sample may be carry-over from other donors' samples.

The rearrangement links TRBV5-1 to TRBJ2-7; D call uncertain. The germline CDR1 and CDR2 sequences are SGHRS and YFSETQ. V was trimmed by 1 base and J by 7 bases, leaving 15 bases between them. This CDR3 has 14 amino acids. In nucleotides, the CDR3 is TGCGCCAGCAGCTTGACAACGGGTCCACGGGAGCAGTACTTC. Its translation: CASSLTTGPREQYF. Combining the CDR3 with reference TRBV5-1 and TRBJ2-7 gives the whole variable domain KAGVTQTPRYLIKTRGQQVTLSCSPISGHRSVSWYQQTPGQGLQFLFEYFSETQRNKGNFPGRFSGRQFSNSRSEMNVSTLELGDSALYLCASSLTTGPREQYFGPGTRLTVT.

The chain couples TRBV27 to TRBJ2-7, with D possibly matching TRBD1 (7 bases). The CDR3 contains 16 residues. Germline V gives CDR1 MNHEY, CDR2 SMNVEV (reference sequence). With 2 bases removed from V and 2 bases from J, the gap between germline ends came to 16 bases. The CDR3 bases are TGTGCCAGCAGTTTACGTGGCAGGGGGGACACCTACGAGCAGTACTTC. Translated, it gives CASSLRGRGDTYEQYF.

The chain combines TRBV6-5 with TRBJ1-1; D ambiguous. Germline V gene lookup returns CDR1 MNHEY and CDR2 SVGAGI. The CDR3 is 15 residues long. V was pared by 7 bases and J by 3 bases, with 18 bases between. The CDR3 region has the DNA TGTGCCAGCACCCGCCGGCGGGCCCGGTACACTGAAGCTTTCTTT. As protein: CASTRRRARYTEAFF.

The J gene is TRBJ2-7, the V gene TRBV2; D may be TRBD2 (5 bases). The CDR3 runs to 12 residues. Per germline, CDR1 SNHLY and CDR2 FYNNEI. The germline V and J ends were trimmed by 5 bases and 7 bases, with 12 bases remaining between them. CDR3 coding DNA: TGTGCCAGCAGTCTGGACCGGGGAGAGCAGTACTTC. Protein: CASSLDRGEQYF.

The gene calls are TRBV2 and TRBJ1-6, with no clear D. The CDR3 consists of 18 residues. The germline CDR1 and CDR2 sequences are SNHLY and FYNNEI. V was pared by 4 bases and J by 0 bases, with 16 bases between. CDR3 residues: CASSGSGQSNSYNSPLHF. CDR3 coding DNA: TGTGCCAGCAGTGGGTCTGGGCAGTCTAACTCCTATAATTCACCCCTCCACTTT.

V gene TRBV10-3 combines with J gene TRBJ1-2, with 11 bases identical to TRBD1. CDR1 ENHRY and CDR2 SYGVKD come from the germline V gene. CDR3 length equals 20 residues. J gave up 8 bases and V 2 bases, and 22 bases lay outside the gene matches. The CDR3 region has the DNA TGTGCCATCAGTGAGAGTACCCGAGAGGCCGGGACAGGGGGACGAGGCGGCTACACCTTC. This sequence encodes CAISESTREAGTGGRGGYTF.

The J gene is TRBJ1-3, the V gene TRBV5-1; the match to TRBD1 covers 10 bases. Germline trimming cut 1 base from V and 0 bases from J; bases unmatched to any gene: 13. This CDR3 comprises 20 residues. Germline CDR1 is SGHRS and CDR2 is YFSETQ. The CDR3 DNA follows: TGCGCCAGCAGCTTGTATTCCGGGACAGGGGCCTTAAGCTCTGGAAACACCATATATTTT. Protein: CASSLYSGTGALSSGNTIYF.

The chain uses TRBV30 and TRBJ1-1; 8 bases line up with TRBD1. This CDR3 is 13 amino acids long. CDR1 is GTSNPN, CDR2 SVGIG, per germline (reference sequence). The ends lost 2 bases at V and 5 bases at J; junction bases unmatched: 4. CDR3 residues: CAWSQGARTEAFF. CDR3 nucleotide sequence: TGTGCCTGGAGTCAGGGGGCTAGAACTGAAGCTTTCTTT.

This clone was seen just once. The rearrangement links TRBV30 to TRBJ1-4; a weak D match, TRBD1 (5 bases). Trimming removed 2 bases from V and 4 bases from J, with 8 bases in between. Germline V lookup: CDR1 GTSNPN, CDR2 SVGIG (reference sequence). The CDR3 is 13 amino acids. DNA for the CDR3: TGTGCCTGGAGTTTCGACAGTAATGAAAAACTGTTTTTT. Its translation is CAWSFDSNEKLFF. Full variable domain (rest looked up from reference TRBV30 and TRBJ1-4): SQTIHQWPATLVQPVGSPLSLECTVEGTSNPNLYWYRQAAGRGLQLLFYSVGIGQISSEVPQNLSASRPQDRQFILSSKKLLLSDSGFYLCAWSFDSNEKLFFGSGTQLSVL.

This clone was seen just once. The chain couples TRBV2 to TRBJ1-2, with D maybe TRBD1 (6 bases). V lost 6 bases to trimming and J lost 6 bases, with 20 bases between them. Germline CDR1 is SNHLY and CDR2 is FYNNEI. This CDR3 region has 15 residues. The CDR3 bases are TGTGCCAGCAGCGCCGAACAGGGACGGGGCCATGGCTACACCTTC. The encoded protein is CASSAEQGRGHGYTF.

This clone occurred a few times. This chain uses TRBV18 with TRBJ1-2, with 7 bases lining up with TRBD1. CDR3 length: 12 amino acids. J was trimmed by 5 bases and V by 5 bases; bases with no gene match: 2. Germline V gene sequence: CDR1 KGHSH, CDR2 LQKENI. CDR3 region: CASSRDSYGYTF. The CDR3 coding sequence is TGTGCCAGCTCAAGGGACAGTTATGGCTACACCTTC. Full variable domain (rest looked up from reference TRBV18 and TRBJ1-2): NAGVMQNPRHLVRRRGQEARLRCSPMKGHSHVYWYRQLPEEGLKFMVYLQKENIIDESGMPKERFSAEFPKEGPSILRIQQVVRGDSAAYFCASSRDSYGYTFGSGTRLTVV.

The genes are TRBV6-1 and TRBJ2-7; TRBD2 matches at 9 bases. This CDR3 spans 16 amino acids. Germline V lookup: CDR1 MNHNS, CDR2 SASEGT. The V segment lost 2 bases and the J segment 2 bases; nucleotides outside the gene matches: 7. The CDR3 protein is CASSERERGVPYEQYF. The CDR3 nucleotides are TGTGCCAGCAGTGAACGGGAGCGGGGGGTACCCTACGAGCAGTACTTC.

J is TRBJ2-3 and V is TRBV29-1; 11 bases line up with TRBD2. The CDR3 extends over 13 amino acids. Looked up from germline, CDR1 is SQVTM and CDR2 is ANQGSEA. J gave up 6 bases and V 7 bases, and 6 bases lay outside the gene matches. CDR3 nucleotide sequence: TGCAGCGCGTTAGCGGGGGGGAGGGATACGCAGTATTTT. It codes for CSALAGGRDTQYF.

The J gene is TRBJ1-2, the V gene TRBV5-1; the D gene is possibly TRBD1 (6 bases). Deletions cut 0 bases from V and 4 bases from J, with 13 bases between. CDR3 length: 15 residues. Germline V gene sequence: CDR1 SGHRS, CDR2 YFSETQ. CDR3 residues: CASSLARGHLYGYTF. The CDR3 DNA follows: TGCGCCAGCAGCTTGGCACGGGGACACCTCTATGGCTACACCTTC.

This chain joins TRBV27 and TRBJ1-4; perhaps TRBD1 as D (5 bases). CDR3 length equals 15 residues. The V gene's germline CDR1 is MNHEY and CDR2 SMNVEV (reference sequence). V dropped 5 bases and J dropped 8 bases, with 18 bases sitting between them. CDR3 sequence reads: CASSRFRGGWEKLFF. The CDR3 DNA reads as TGTGCCAGCAGTCGATTTCGGGGGGGTTGGGAAAAACTGTTTTTT.

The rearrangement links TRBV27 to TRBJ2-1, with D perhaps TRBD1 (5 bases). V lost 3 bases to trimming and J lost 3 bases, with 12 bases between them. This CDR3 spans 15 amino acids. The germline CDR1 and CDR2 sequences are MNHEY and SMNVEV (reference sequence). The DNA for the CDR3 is TGTGCCAGCAGTTTTATAGAGACAGACTACAATGAGCAGTTCTTC. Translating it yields CASSFIETDYNEQFF.

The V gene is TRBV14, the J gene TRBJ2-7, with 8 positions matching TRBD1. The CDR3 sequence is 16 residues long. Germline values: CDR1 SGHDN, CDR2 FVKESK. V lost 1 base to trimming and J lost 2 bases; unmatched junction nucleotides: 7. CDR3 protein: CASSQALGTGPYEQYF. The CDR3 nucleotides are TGTGCCAGCAGCCAAGCATTGGGGACAGGACCCTACGAGCAGTACTTC. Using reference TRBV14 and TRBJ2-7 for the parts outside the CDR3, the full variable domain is EAGVTQFPSHSVIEKGQTVTLRCDPISGHDNLYWYRRVMGKEIKFLLHFVKESKQDESGMPNNRFLAERTGGTYSTLKVQPAELEDSGVYFCASSQALGTGPYEQYFGPGTRLTVT.

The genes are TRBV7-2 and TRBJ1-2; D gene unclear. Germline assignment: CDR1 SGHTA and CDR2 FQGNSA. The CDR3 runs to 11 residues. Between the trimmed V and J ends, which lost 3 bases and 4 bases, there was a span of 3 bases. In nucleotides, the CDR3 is TGTGCCAGCAGCTTCTTCTATGGCTACACCTTC. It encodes CASSFFYGYTF.

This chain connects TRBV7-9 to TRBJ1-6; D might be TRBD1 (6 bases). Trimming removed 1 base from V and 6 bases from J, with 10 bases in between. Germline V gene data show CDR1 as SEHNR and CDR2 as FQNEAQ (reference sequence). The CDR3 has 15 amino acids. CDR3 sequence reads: CASSLVGGVNSPLHF. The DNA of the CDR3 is TGTGCCAGCAGCTTAGTAGGGGGTGTTAATTCACCCCTCCACTTT.

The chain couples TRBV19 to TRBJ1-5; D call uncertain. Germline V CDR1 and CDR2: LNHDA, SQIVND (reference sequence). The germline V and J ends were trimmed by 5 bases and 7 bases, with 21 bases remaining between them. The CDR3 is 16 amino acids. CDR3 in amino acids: CASSAPGGLVGQPQHF. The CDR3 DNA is TGTGCCAGTAGTGCCCCGGGAGGGTTGGTAGGACAGCCCCAGCATTTT.

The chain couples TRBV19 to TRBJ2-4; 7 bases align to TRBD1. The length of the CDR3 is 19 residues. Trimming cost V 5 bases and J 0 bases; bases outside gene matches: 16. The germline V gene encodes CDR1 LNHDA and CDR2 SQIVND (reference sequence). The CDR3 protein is CASSRAGPGDSRAKNIQYF. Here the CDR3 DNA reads TGTGCCAGTAGTCGGGCGGGTCCCGGGGACAGCCGAGCCAAAAACATTCAGTACTTC. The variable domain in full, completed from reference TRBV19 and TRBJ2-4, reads DGGITQSPKYLFRKEGQNVTLSCEQNLNHDAMYWYRQDPGQGLRLIYYSQIVNDFQKGDIAEGYSVSREKKESFPLTVTSAQKNPTAFYLCASSRAGPGDSRAKNIQYFGAGTRLSVL.

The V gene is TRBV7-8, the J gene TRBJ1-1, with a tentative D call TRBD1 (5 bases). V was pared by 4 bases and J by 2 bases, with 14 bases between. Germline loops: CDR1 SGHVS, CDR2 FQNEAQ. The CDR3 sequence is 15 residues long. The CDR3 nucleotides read TGTGCCAGCAGCTCGGAGGGGACCCGTAACACTGAAGCTTTCTTT. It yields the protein CASSSEGTRNTEAFF.

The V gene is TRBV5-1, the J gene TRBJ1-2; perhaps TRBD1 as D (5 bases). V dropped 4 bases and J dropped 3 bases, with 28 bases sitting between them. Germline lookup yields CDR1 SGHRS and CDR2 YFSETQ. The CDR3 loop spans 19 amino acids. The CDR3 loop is CASSASTGAGFGGDYGYTF. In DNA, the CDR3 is TGCGCCAGCAGCGCATCCACCGGCGCCGGATTCGGAGGGGACTATGGCTACACCTTC.

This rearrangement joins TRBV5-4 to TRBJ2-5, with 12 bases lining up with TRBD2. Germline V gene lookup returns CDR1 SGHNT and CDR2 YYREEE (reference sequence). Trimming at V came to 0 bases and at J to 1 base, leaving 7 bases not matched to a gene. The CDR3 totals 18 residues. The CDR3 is CASSLGLAGELVQETQYF. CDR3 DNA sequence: TGTGCCAGCAGCTTGGGACTAGCGGGGGAACTGGTCCAAGAGACCCAGTACTTC.

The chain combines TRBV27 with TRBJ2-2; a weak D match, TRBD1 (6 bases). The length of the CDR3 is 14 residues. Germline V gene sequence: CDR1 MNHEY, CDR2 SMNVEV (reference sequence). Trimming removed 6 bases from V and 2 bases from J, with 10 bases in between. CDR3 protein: CASSGQLNTGELFF. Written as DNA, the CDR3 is TGTGCCAGCAGCGGACAGCTTAACACCGGGGAGCTGTTTTTT.

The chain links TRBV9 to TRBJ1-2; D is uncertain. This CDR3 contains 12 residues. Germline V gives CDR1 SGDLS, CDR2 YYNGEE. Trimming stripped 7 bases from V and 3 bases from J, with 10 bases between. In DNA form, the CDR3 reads TGTGCCAGCGGAGCCCGGGACTATGGCTACACCTTC. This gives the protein CASGARDYGYTF.

Written as DNA, the CDR3 is TGTGCCAGCTCACTGAAGGGGGCGGACGAGCAGTACTTC. The encoded protein is CASSLKGADEQYF. V and J are TRBV18 and TRBJ2-7; 7 nucleotides align to TRBD1. V was clipped by 4 bases and J by 5 bases; unmatched bases: 5. The CDR3 loop spans 13 amino acids. The V gene's germline CDR1 is KGHSH and CDR2 LQKENI. Using reference TRBV18 and TRBJ2-7 for the parts outside the CDR3, the full variable domain is NAGVMQNPRHLVRRRGQEARLRCSPMKGHSHVYWYRQLPEEGLKFMVYLQKENIIDESGMPKERFSAEFPKEGPSILRIQQVVRGDSAAYFCASSLKGADEQYFGPGTRLTVT.

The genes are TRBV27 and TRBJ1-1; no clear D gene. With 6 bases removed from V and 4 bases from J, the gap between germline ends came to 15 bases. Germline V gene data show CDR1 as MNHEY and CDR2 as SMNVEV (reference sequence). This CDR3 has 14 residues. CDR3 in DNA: TGTGCCAGCAGGAGGGCATCGCTTCTCACTGAAGCTTTCTTT. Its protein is CASRRASLLTEAFF.

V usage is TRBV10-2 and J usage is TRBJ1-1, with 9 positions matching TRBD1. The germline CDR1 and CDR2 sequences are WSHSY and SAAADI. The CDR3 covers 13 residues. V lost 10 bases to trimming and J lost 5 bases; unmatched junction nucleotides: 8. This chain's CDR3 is CATSGTGFTEAFF. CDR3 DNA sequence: TGCGCCACCTCCGGGACAGGGTTTACTGAAGCTTTCTTT.

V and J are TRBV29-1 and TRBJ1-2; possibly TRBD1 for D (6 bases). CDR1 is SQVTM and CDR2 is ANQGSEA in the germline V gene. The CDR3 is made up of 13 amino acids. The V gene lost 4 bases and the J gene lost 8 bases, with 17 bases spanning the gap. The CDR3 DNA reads TGCAGCGTTGCAAGCCAGGGGTCCACCGGCTACACCTTC. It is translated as CSVASQGSTGYTF. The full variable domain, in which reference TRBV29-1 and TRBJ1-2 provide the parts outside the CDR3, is SAVISQKPSRDICQRGTSLTIQCQVDSQVTMMFWYRQQPGQSLTLIATANQGSEATYESGFVIDKFPISRPNLTFSTLTVSNMSPEDSSIYLCSVASQGSTGYTFGSGTRLTVV.